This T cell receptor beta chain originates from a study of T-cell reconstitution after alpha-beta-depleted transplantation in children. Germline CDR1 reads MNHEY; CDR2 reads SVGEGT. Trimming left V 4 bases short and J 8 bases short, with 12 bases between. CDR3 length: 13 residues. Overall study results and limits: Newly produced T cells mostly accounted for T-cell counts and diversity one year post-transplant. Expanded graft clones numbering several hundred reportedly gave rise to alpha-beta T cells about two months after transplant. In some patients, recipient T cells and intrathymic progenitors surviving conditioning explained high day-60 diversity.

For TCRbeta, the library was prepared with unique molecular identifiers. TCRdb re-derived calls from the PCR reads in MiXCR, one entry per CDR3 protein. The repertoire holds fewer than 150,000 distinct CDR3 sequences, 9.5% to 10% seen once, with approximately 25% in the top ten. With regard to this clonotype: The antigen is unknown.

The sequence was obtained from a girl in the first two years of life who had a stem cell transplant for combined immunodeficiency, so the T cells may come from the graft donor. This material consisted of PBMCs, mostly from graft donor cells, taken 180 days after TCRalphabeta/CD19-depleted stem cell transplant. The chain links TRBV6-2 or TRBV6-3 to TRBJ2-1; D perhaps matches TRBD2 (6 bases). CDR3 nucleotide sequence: TGTGCCAGCAGTTTATCGGGGGTCCATGAGCAGTTCTTC. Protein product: CASSLSGVHEQFF.